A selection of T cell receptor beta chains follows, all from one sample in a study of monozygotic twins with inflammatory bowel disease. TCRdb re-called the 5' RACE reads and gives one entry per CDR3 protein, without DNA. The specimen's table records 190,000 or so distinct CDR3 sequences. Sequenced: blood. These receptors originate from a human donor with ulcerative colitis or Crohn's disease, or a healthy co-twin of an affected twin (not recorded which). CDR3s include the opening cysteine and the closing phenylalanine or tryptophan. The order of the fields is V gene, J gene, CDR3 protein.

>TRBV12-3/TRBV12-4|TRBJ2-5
CASSRLFKETQYF
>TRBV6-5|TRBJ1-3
CASYYRNSGNTIYF
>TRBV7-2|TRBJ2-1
CASSSQRGASNEQFF
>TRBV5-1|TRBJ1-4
CASSKGGSNEKLFF
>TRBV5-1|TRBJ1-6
CASSLAESDSPLHF
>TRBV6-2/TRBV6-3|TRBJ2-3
CASSRLTSTDTQYF
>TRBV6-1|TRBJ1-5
CASRPRSGNQPQHF
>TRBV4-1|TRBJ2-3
CASSQETDTQYF
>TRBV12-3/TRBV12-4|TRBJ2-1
CASSFFRAEQFF
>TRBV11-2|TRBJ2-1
CASSLSAGSYNEQFF
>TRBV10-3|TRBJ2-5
CAISESRDRTIQETQYF
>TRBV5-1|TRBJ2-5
CASTMWSATWVTQYF
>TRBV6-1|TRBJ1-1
CASRKGEQGEREAFF
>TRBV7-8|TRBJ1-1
CASSPTGGRTEAFF
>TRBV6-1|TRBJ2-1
CASRIAGGSYNEQFF
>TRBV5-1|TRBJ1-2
CASSLVDSNYGYTF
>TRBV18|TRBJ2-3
CASSSGTPDTQYF
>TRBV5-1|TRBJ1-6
CASRSGTLADNSPLHF
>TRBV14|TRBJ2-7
CASSQPGPSYEQYF
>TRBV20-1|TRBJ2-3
CSVGRGSADTQYF
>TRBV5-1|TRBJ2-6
CASRGGAAGANVLTF
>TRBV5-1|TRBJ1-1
CASSLLQGEDTEAFF
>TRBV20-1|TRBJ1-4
CSARDPGAGDEKLFF
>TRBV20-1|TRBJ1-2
CSARVRGVEGGYTF
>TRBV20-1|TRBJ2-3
CSARASTTPSTDTQYF
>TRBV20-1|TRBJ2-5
CSADQTSGVDETQYF
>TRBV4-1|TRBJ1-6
CASSQDSSNSPLHF
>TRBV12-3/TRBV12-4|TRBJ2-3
CASSLRLVDTQYF
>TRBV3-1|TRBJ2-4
CASSQVTSGYIQYF
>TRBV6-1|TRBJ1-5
CASTPRDRGNQPQHF
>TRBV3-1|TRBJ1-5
CASSKTTQQPQHF
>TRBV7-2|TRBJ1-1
CASSLVGQYNTEAFF
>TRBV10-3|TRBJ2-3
CAISERGSGGAGTQYF
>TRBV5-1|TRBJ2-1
CASKGGGSSYNEQFF
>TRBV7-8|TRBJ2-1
CASSAWVSFSEQFF
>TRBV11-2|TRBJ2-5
CASSFGVRETQYF
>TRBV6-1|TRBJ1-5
CASAPQGGSNQPQHF
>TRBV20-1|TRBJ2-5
CSAPIAGGQETQYF
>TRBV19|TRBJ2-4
CASSIGGGRDIQYF
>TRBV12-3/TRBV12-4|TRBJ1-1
CASSLGTAPTEAFF
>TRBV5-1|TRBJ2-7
CASSLAWDRGHYEQYF
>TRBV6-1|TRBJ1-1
CASSETGELTEAFF